This record covers a single T cell receptor beta chain. Its antigen is unidentified. This record belongs to a study of tumor-infiltrating lymphocytes in primary liver carcinoma. Across the study: Spanning 4.2 to 10 cm, the tumors were T1-T3 N0M0.

Constant-region priming of 500 ng total RNA yielded TCR beta cDNA. Library construction for TCR beta comprised three nested multiplex PCR rounds performed with slightly modified ARM-PCR. MiXCR, run by TCRdb on the multiplex PCR reads, gives a single entry per CDR3 protein. This sample has around 56,000 distinct CDR3 sequences; 55% to 75% occur once, and the top ten carry approximately 50%. Overall study findings and caveats: Only about 7-24% of top clones were detected in each of the five tumor regions.

Without any cell sorting, roughly 20-30 mg of bulk tissue yielded co-extracted RNA and DNA. The authors sampled five separate regions per tumor. The sequencing input was liver tumor tissue from sampling region 2. The subset was: tumor region T2, inferior pole. The receptor was isolated from a man aged 35 to 55 with primary liver carcinoma and hepatitis B virus infection.

CDR3 region: CASSTSGTRLHIQYF. CDR3 DNA sequence: TGTGCCAGCAGTACTAGCGGGACTCGGCTACACATTCAGTACTTC. V is TRBV28 and J is TRBJ2-4; TRBD2 matches at 10 bases. With V trimmed by 5 bases and J by 8 bases, 9 bases remained unmatched. Germline V gene data show CDR1 as MDHEN and CDR2 as SYDVKM. CDR3 length: 15 residues.